Presented here are 22 T cell receptor beta chains from one specimen sequenced in a study of shared clonotypes between healthy human individuals. Method: immunoSEQ multiplex PCR; TCRdb's copy keeps in-frame clones and lacks some. The profile shows over 1.5 million clones, around 98% of them singletons. Input material: naive CD4+ T cells sorted from blood. As for subset: CD45RA+ positively selected. Receptor source: a young man in good health.

This sequence joins TRBV9 and TRBJ2-7; the D is unclear. CDR3 length equals 14 residues. Germline V CDR1 and CDR2: SGDLS, YYNGEE. The germline V and J ends were trimmed by 1 base and 0 bases, with 8 bases remaining between them. CDR3 nucleotide sequence: TGTGCCAGCAGCGTAAGCCCGGTCTCCTACGAGCAGTACTTC. It codes for CASSVSPVSYEQYF.

This rearrangement joins TRBV11-2 to TRBJ1-5, with D possibly TRBD1 on 6 matching bases. The CDR3 is 14 residues long. Deletions cut 1 base from V and 7 bases from J, with 11 bases between. Germline CDR1 is SGHAT and CDR2 is FQNNGV. CDR3 in amino acids: CASSLVLGGQPQHF. The CDR3, as DNA: TGTGCCAGCAGCTTAGTATTAGGGGGGCAGCCCCAGCATTTT.

This sequence joins TRBV7-2 and TRBJ2-7; the match to TRBD2 covers 15 bases. Losses at the gene ends were 4 bases for V and 6 bases for J; bases not matched to a gene: 7. The CDR3 has 16 amino acids. The germline CDR1 and CDR2 sequences are SGHTA and FQGNSA. The DNA of the CDR3 is TGTGCCAGCAGCTCGTATAGGGGACTAGCGGGAGGCGAGCAGTACTTC. It specifies CASSSYRGLAGGEQYF.

This rearrangement joins TRBV29-1 to TRBJ1-2; TRBD1 is a possible D gene (6 bases). CDR3 length: 13 amino acids. Germline V lookup: CDR1 SQVTM, CDR2 ANQGSEA. The V gene lost 7 bases and the J gene lost 7 bases, with 19 bases spanning the gap. The CDR3 is CSAEHREIGGYTF. CDR3 sequence (DNA): TGCAGCGCGGAACACAGGGAAATAGGTGGCTACACCTTC.

The chain carries TRBV7-2 and TRBJ2-7; D is unclear. V dropped 0 bases and J dropped 1 base, with 10 bases sitting between them. Germline lookup yields CDR1 SGHTA and CDR2 FQGNSA. The CDR3 extends over 15 amino acids. In nucleotides, the CDR3 is TGTGCCAGCAGCTTAGCCCCCACCGAATCCTACGAGCAGTACTTC. Protein product: CASSLAPTESYEQYF. Looking up the rest from reference TRBV7-2 and TRBJ2-7 gives the full variable domain: GAGVSQSPSNKVTEKGKDVELRCDPISGHTALYWYRQSLGQGLEFLIYFQGNSAPDKSGLPSDRFSAERTGGSVSTLTIQRTQQEDSAVYLCASSLAPTESYEQYFGPGTRLTVT.

The chain links TRBV5-4 to TRBJ2-7, with 9 bases lining up with TRBD2. The germline CDR1 and CDR2 sequences are SGHNT and YYREEE (reference sequence). The V and J ends lost 4 bases and 3 bases, in that order; junction bases with no gene match: 8. The CDR3 is made up of 15 amino acids. CDR3 in amino acids: CASSPGASGNYEQYF. The CDR3 nucleotides are TGTGCCAGCAGCCCGGGGGCTAGCGGGAACTACGAGCAGTACTTC.

This chain connects TRBV30 to TRBJ2-1, with 7 bases that match TRBD2. This CDR3 contains 12 residues. Germline CDR1 GTSNPN, CDR2 SVGIG (reference sequence). Unmatched junction bases numbered 2, after V lost 0 bases and J lost 9 bases. This chain's CDR3 is CAWSVRLAEQFF. The CDR3 DNA is TGTGCCTGGAGTGTACGACTAGCTGAGCAGTTCTTC.

The chain has TRBV6-1 and TRBJ2-2; the D gene is possibly TRBD2 (6 bases). Germline V gene data show CDR1 as MNHNS and CDR2 as SASEGT. V dropped 7 bases and J dropped 4 bases, with 13 bases sitting between them. The CDR3 contains 14 residues. The CDR3 sequence is CASTPVGGTGELFF. As DNA, the CDR3 is TGTGCCAGCACCCCCGTCGGGGGCACCGGGGAGCTGTTTTTT.

The chain couples TRBV30 to TRBJ1-1, with D hard to call. CDR3 length equals 11 residues. V shed 2 bases and J shed 7 bases, with 8 bases lying between them. Germline CDR1 is GTSNPN and CDR2 is SVGIG (reference sequence). CDR3 sequence: CAWSKGYEAFF. Written as DNA, the CDR3 is TGTGCCTGGAGTAAAGGGTATGAAGCTTTCTTT.

As to this clone: Other DNA variants within this sample encode the same CDR3. This chain uses TRBV6-5 with TRBJ2-3; the match to TRBD1 covers 9 bases. Germline assignment: CDR1 MNHEY and CDR2 SVGAGI. The CDR3 runs to 15 residues. With V trimmed by 0 bases and J by 3 bases, 1 base remained unmatched. The CDR3: CASSYSGQGTDTQYF. The CDR3 bases are TGTGCCAGCAGTTACTCCGGACAGGGGACAGATACGCAGTATTTT.

This clone was recorded once. The V gene is TRBV7-2, the J gene TRBJ1-2; D call uncertain. Germline values: CDR1 SGHTA, CDR2 FQGNSA. Trimming took 3 bases from V and 14 from J, leaving 16 bases between them. The CDR3 runs 12 residues. The DNA for the CDR3 is TGTGCCAGCAGCTTGATCCGGGCAGCGTTGACCTTC. It codes for CASSLIRAALTF.

V and J are TRBV6-5 and TRBJ1-5, with D unclear. The germline V gene has CDR1 MNHEY and CDR2 SVGAGI. The CDR3 spans 14 residues. Trimming took off 0 bases at V and 7 bases at J, with 10 bases between the two ends. The CDR3 reads CASSYSSGRQPQHF. CDR3 DNA sequence: TGTGCCAGCAGTTACTCGTCGGGTAGGCAGCCCCAGCATTTT.

The chain is built from TRBV28 and TRBJ1-4; D not resolved. The CDR3 loop spans 15 amino acids. Germline V CDR1 and CDR2: MDHEN, SYDVKM. V was trimmed by 4 bases and J by 8 bases, leaving 17 bases between them. CDR3 region: CASSSPPKTIEKLFF. In DNA form, the CDR3 reads TGTGCCAGCAGTTCACCCCCCAAAACGATAGAAAAACTGTTTTTT.

The V and J genes are TRBV6-1 and TRBJ1-4; D is unclear. V lost 2 bases, J lost 4 bases, and 14 bases lay in between. Germline-derived CDR1 and CDR2 are MNHNS and SASEGT. This CDR3 has 16 residues. CDR3 DNA sequence: TGTGCCAGCAGTGAATCCCCCCCAGAGTTTAATGAAAAACTGTTTTTT. Protein product: CASSESPPEFNEKLFF.

This clone appeared a single time. The chain recombines TRBV7-6 with TRBJ2-1; 10 bases are shared with TRBD2. The CDR3 runs to 16 residues. The germline V gene has CDR1 SGHVS and CDR2 FNYEAQ. The junction had 14 bases not matched to a gene; V was cut back by 5 bases and J by 10 bases. DNA for the CDR3: TGTGCCAGCAGCCTGGACCGAGCGGGAGGGCCGTGGGAGCAGTTCTTC. Translated: CASSLDRAGGPWEQFF. Supplemented by reference TRBV7-6 and TRBJ2-1, the full variable domain reads GAGVSQSPRYKVTKRGQDVALRCDPISGHVSLYWYRQALGQGPEFLTYFNYEAQQDKSGLPNDRFSAERPEGSISTLTIQRTEQRDSAMYRCASSLDRAGGPWEQFFGPGTRLTVL.

The chain combines TRBV29-1 with TRBJ2-2; maybe TRBD1 (5 bases). With 7 bases removed from V and 4 bases from J, the gap between germline ends came to 7 bases. The germline gives CDR1 SQVTM, CDR2 ANQGSEA. The CDR3 is 11 amino acids. CDR3 in DNA: TGCAGCGGTCAGGGCACCGGGGAGCTGTTTTTT. This codes for CSGQGTGELFF.

The chain couples TRBV10-3 to TRBJ2-1; D is perhaps TRBD1 or TRBD2 (5 bases each). Trimming removed 4 bases at V and 7 bases at J, with 17 bases between. The germline gives CDR1 ENHRY, CDR2 SYGVKD. CDR3 size: 15 residues. The CDR3 protein is CAISGGSGAQNEQFF. The CDR3 coding sequence is TGTGCCATCAGTGGGGGGAGTGGGGCACAGAATGAGCAGTTCTTC.

The V gene is TRBV4-1, the J gene TRBJ2-5; maybe TRBD1 (5 bases). CDR1 and CDR2 (germline): MGHRA, YSYEKL. The CDR3 runs to 15 residues. V lost 3 bases, J lost 1 base, and 12 bases lay in between. CDR3: CASSQILDSQETQYF. CDR3 sequence (DNA): TGCGCCAGCAGCCAGATTTTAGACAGCCAAGAGACCCAGTACTTC.

V usage is TRBV27 and J usage is TRBJ1-4; weak D call: TRBD1 (5 bases). The CDR3 runs to 14 residues. V was cut by 5 bases and J by 1 base, with 8 bases left in between. The germline CDR1 and CDR2 sequences are MNHEY and SMNVEV (reference sequence). The CDR3 here is CASSRGVTNEKLFF. The CDR3 DNA reads as TGTGCCAGCAGTCGAGGGGTAACTAATGAAAAACTGTTTTTT.

On this clone itself: The same CDR3 arises from other DNA sequences in this sample as well. The rearrangement links TRBV18 to TRBJ1-1; TRBD1 might be the D (5 bases). CDR1 and CDR2 from the germline V gene are KGHSH and LQKENI. The CDR3 runs to 14 residues. The V and J ends lost 1 base and 0 bases respectively, with 6 bases between them. CDR3 DNA sequence: TGTGCCAGCTCACCACAGGGGATGAACACTGAAGCTTTCTTT. Protein sequence: CASSPQGMNTEAFF.

This clone is a singleton in its sample. This chain connects TRBV5-1 to TRBJ2-5; 13 positions agree with TRBD2. Germline CDR1 reads SGHRS; CDR2 reads YFSETQ. The V segment lost 4 bases and the J segment 0 bases; nucleotides outside the gene matches: 3. The CDR3 runs 16 residues. CDR3 in amino acids: CASSRGTSGDQETQYF. For the CDR3, the DNA is TGCGCCAGCAGCCGGGGGACTAGCGGGGACCAAGAGACCCAGTACTTC.

About this clone itself: Additional DNA sequences in this sample encode the identical CDR3. The rearrangement uses TRBV29-1 and TRBJ2-1; no clear D gene. CDR3 size: 12 residues. Trimming cost V 4 bases and J 4 bases, with 8 bases left between them. Germline V gene lookup returns CDR1 SQVTM and CDR2 ANQGSEA. The CDR3 bases are TGCAGCGTTGGTGACTTTTACAATGAGCAGTTCTTC. Amino acid sequence: CSVGDFYNEQFF.